Listed here are 5 T cell receptor beta chains from one sample, sequenced in a study of shared clonotypes between healthy human individuals. The data were produced by immunoSEQ multiplex PCR, yet TCRdb's version contains in-frame clones alone and is incomplete. The sample has around 2.1 million clones; 93% are singletons. Naive CD8 cells were CD45RO-negative, positively selected for CCR7, excluding terminally differentiated effector memory CD45RA+ cells. What was sequenced was naive CD8+ T cells from PBMCs. The receptors shown here come from a man between 18 and 29 years old in good health. Some clones in this sample may be carry-over from other donors' samples.

CDR3 sequence reads: CASSPVWGTGELFF. As DNA, the CDR3 is TGTGCCAGCAGTCCAGTTTGGGGCACCGGGGAGCTGTTTTTT. This chain joins TRBV27 and TRBJ2-2; D remains unclear. The CDR3 sequence is 14 residues long. CDR1 is MNHEY and CDR2 is SMNVEV in the germline V gene (reference sequence). Deletions cut 5 bases from V and 4 bases from J, with 11 bases between.

The chain couples TRBV7-2 to TRBJ2-1; TRBD2 aligns across 8 bases. The CDR3 is 15 residues long. Germline trimming cut 3 bases from V and 7 bases from J; bases unmatched to any gene: 8. Germline loops: CDR1 SGHTA, CDR2 FQGNSA. The CDR3 region is CASSFEREFWNEQFF. CDR3 DNA: TGTGCCAGCAGCTTCGAGCGGGAGTTTTGGAATGAGCAGTTCTTC.

In this sample, this clone turned up once. This rearrangement joins TRBV7-9 to TRBJ2-3, with D maybe TRBD1 (5 bases). CDR1 and CDR2 (germline): SEHNR, FQNEAQ (reference sequence). CDR3 size: 17 residues. Trimming shortened V by 1 base and J by 0 bases, and 14 bases separated the two germline ends. This CDR3 is CASSLGGRVTSTDTQYF. CDR3 DNA: TGTGCCAGCAGCTTAGGTGGCAGGGTGACAAGCACAGATACGCAGTATTTT.

This clone was observed a single time. The gene calls are TRBV2 and TRBJ2-7; TRBD1 agrees at 9 bases. In germline, CDR1 is SNHLY, CDR2 FYNNEI. The CDR3 consists of 15 residues. V lost 4 bases and J lost 2; bases outside the gene matches: 6. CDR3 DNA: TGTGCCAGCAGTGTAGGGACAGGGCGGGCCTACGAGCAGTACTTC. It translates to CASSVGTGRAYEQYF.

Remarks on this clone: Other DNA sequences in this specimen translate into the identical CDR3. The V and J genes are TRBV27 and TRBJ1-4; TRBD1 agrees at 7 bases. Trimming at V came to 5 bases and at J to 3 bases, leaving 3 bases not matched to a gene. In germline, CDR1 is MNHEY, CDR2 SMNVEV (reference sequence). The CDR3 runs 14 residues. The CDR3 sequence: CASSIRGANEKLFF. CDR3 sequence (DNA): TGTGCCAGCAGTATCAGGGGGGCTAATGAAAAACTGTTTTTT.